What follows describes a single T cell receptor (beta chain). Its antigen is not identified. The data were obtained in a study of T cell repertoires in cytomegalovirus infection. MiXCR, run by TCRdb on the reads, gives a single entry per CDR3 protein. The table shows around 85,000 distinct CDR3 sequences, with around 49% occurring only once. This CDR3 has 14 amino acids. Between the trimmed V and J ends, which lost 2 bases and 4 bases, there was a span of 10 bases. Germline V CDR1 and CDR2: SGHTA, FQGNSA. The receptor's source is a human donor in good health (CMV status not recorded). Some clones in this sample may be carry-over from other donors' samples. The chain is built from TRBV7-2 and TRBJ2-3; D gene ambiguous. The starting material was CD8+ T cells from cultured PBMCs, obtained from culture after CMV antigen stimulation. The CDR3 protein is CASSLIPEADTQYF. The CDR3 DNA follows: TGTGCCAGCAGCTTAATTCCCGAGGCAGATACGCAGTATTTT.